Presented here are 30 T cell receptor beta chains from one specimen sequenced in a study of cytomegalovirus exposure and HLA in healthy donors. PCR used 60 Vbeta primers and 13 Jbeta primers. The method was immunoSEQ multiplex PCR; TCRdb's version includes in-frame clones alone and lacks a portion of them. The table records 130,000 to 150,000 clones, around 80% of them present only once. Sequences were obtained from PBMCs. Receptors were obtained from a male donor in good health and CMV-seropositive.

This chain connects TRBV18 to TRBJ1-2, with a tentative D call TRBD1 (6 bases). V lost 3 bases, J lost 7 bases, and 15 bases lay in between. Germline V gene sequence: CDR1 KGHSH, CDR2 LQKENI. This CDR3 has 14 residues. The CDR3 region has the DNA TGTGCCAGCTCACCTTGGCAGGGGCAAGGTGGCTACACCTTC. It translates to CASSPWQGQGGYTF.

The chain links TRBV6-4 to TRBJ2-5; D might be TRBD1 (5 bases). Germline V lookup: CDR1 MRHNA, CDR2 SNTAGT. This CDR3 has 16 amino acids. Trimming stripped 0 bases from V and 6 bases from J, with 17 bases between. The CDR3 DNA reads TGTGCCAGCAGTGACTCGATTGGGGCGGTCGGAAAGACCCAGTACTTC. This translates into CASSDSIGAVGKTQYF.

In this sample, this clone turned up once. The chain has TRBV30 and TRBJ1-2, with a tentative D call TRBD1 (6 bases). This CDR3 is 13 amino acids long. Germline assignment: CDR1 GTSNPN and CDR2 SVGIG (reference sequence). Trimming removed 2 bases from V and 2 bases from J, with 9 bases in between. CDR3 DNA sequence: TGTGCCTGGAGTTCGGACAGCAACTATGGCTACACCTTC. Amino acid sequence: CAWSSDSNYGYTF. The full variable domain, with the rest looked up from reference TRBV30 and TRBJ1-2, is SQTIHQWPATLVQPVGSPLSLECTVEGTSNPNLYWYRQAAGRGLQLLFYSVGIGQISSEVPQNLSASRPQDRQFILSSKKLLLSDSGFYLCAWSSDSNYGYTFGSGTRLTVV.

The chain recombines TRBV5-5 with TRBJ2-1, with 7 positions matching TRBD2. The CDR3 runs 14 residues. In germline, CDR1 is SGHKS, CDR2 YYEKEE (reference sequence). Trimming removed 5 bases from V and 3 bases from J; junction bases left unmatched: 5. DNA of the CDR3: TGTGCCAGCAGTCTCGGGACTAACTACAATGAGCAGTTCTTC. Encoded protein: CASSLGTNYNEQFF.

The chain has TRBV6-6 and TRBJ1-2, with D uncertain. V was clipped by 2 bases and J by 5 bases, with 15 bases between them. The CDR3 sequence is 15 residues long. The germline gives CDR1 MNHNY, CDR2 SVGAGI (reference sequence). This chain's CDR3 is CASSYVGEAVYGYTF. The CDR3, as DNA: TGTGCCAGCAGTTACGTGGGAGAGGCTGTTTATGGCTACACCTTC.

The V gene is TRBV6-5, the J gene TRBJ1-1; D possibly corresponds to TRBD1 (6 bases). The CDR3 length is 13 residues. CDR1 and CDR2 (germline): MNHEY, SVGAGI. Trimming stripped 9 bases from V and 0 bases from J, with 11 bases between. CDR3 nucleotides: TGTGCCAGTTTAGGACAGCTGAACACTGAAGCTTTCTTT. Protein product: CASLGQLNTEAFF.

This clone was observed a handful of times. The V call is TRBV4-3, the J call TRBJ2-6, with TRBD1 identical over 7 bases. The CDR3 runs 19 residues. Germline loops: CDR1 LGHNA, CDR2 YSLEER. V trimming: 0 bases; J trimming: 0 bases; junction bases outside the gene matches: 8. The CDR3 DNA reads TGCGCCAGCAGCCAAGATTCAACAGGGGACCTCTCTGGGGCCAACGTCCTGACTTTC. Protein: CASSQDSTGDLSGANVLTF.

The V and J genes are TRBV5-8 and TRBJ2-7; no reliable D call. Germline CDR1 reads SGHTS; CDR2 reads YDEGEE. The CDR3 runs to 15 residues. Trimming removed 0 bases from V and 2 bases from J, with 12 bases in between. DNA for the CDR3: TGTGCCAGCAGCTTGGATGGAGTTGATACCTACGAGCAGTACTTC. It translates to CASSLDGVDTYEQYF.

The chain is built from TRBV11-2 and TRBJ2-5; 12 bases fit TRBD1. CDR1 is SGHAT and CDR2 is FQNNGV in the germline V gene. Trimming removed 6 bases from V and 5 bases from J; junction bases left unmatched: 13. The CDR3 extends over 17 amino acids. CDR3 loop: CASRSSRDRGQRETQYF. The CDR3 region has the DNA TGTGCCAGCAGGTCAAGCCGGGACAGGGGGCAGCGGGAGACCCAGTACTTC.

This CDR3 is CASSGANTGELFF. The CDR3 DNA is TGCGCCAGCAGCGGGGCCAACACCGGGGAGCTGTTTTTT. The V gene is TRBV5-1, the J gene TRBJ2-2; weak D call: TRBD1 (5 bases). The germline V gene has CDR1 SGHRS and CDR2 YFSETQ. The germline V and J ends were trimmed by 4 bases and 2 bases, with 6 bases remaining between them. CDR3 length equals 13 residues.

This clone has a handful of counts. V is TRBV6-6 and J is TRBJ2-5, with TRBD2 identical over 9 bases. This CDR3 is 15 amino acids long. Germline assignment: CDR1 MNHNY and CDR2 SVGAGI (reference sequence). The V gene end was trimmed by 0 bases and the J gene end by 5 bases; junction bases not matched to a gene: 4. The CDR3 here is CASSYSTLAGETQYF. In DNA form, the CDR3 reads TGTGCCAGCAGTTACTCGACTCTAGCGGGGGAGACCCAGTACTTC.

The rearrangement joins TRBV9 to TRBJ2-5; TRBD2 might be the D (7 bases). The germline gives CDR1 SGDLS, CDR2 YYNGEE. This CDR3 region has 13 residues. V was clipped by 0 bases and J by 6 bases, with 9 bases between them. This CDR3 reads CASSVAGGKTQYF. The CDR3 bases are TGTGCCAGCAGCGTAGCGGGGGGCAAGACCCAGTACTTC.

The rearrangement links TRBV4-1 to TRBJ2-7; TRBD2 aligns across 9 bases. With V trimmed by 0 bases and J by 4 bases, 7 bases remained unmatched. Germline V lookup: CDR1 MGHRA, CDR2 YSYEKL. This CDR3 spans 16 amino acids. The CDR3 is CASSQERAGGWYEQYF. The CDR3 DNA follows: TGCGCCAGCAGCCAAGAAAGGGCGGGGGGGTGGTACGAGCAGTACTTC.

The genes are TRBV12-5 and TRBJ2-1; 8 bases agree with TRBD1. Germline CDR1 reads LGHNT; CDR2 reads FRNRAP. The CDR3 length is 14 residues. J lost 9 bases, V lost 6 bases, and 10 bases had no gene match. The CDR3 loop is CASGPGQGAPEQFF. The CDR3 DNA sequence: TGTGCTAGTGGCCCCGGACAGGGAGCTCCTGAGCAGTTCTTC.

The chain carries TRBV2 and TRBJ1-6; no definite D call. V lost 5 bases, J lost 0 bases, and 23 bases lay in between. CDR1 and CDR2 (germline): SNHLY, FYNNEI. The CDR3 totals 20 residues. CDR3 sequence: CASSRGDLYKDSSYNSPLHF. The CDR3 DNA sequence: TGTGCCAGCAGTAGAGGAGATCTATACAAAGATAGCTCCTATAATTCACCCCTCCACTTT.

V and J are TRBV25-1 and TRBJ2-1, with TRBD1 identical over 7 bases. The CDR3 consists of 14 residues. The V and J ends lost 4 bases and 6 bases, in that order; junction bases with no gene match: 6. The germline V gene encodes CDR1 MGHDK and CDR2 SYGVNS. The CDR3 is CASSGLDRINEQFF. In DNA, the CDR3 is TGTGCCAGCAGTGGCCTGGACAGGATCAATGAGCAGTTCTTC.

J is TRBJ2-1 and V is TRBV19; TRBD2 is a possible D gene (6 bases). CDR3 length: 14 amino acids. The V gene lost 6 bases and the J gene lost 12 bases, with 21 bases spanning the gap. Looked up from germline, CDR1 is LNHDA and CDR2 is SQIVND (reference sequence). CDR3 in DNA: TGTGCCAGTAGCCGGGACTCGTCCTTCTGGGGGCAGTTCTTC. Its protein product is CASSRDSSFWGQFF.

In nucleotides, the CDR3 is TGTGCCAGCAGTGAAGCGGGGGGGGTAACCAATCAGCCCCAGCATTTT. It codes for CASSEAGGVTNQPQHF. The V and J genes are TRBV6-1 and TRBJ1-5; perhaps TRBD1 as D (5 bases). Trimming shortened V by 0 bases and J by 3 bases, and 12 bases separated the two germline ends. The V gene's germline CDR1 is MNHNS and CDR2 SASEGT. The CDR3 runs to 16 residues.

The chain carries TRBV2 and TRBJ1-2; 7 bases line up with TRBD1. The CDR3 length is 13 residues. Germline assignment: CDR1 SNHLY and CDR2 FYNNEI. V shed 5 bases, J shed 3 bases, and the junction held 3 bases outside the gene matches. CDR3 amino acids: CASSTGTDYGYTF. The CDR3 coding sequence is TGTGCCAGCAGTACCGGGACAGACTATGGCTACACCTTC.

This clone was picked up one time. The chain employs TRBV27 and TRBJ2-1; TRBD2 is a possible D gene (7 bases). CDR3 length: 14 amino acids. CDR1 and CDR2 from the germline V gene are MNHEY and SMNVEV (reference sequence). V shed 8 bases and J shed 0 bases, with 11 bases lying between them. The CDR3 DNA reads TGTGCCAGCGCGGGGGCTGGCTCCTACAATGAGCAGTTCTTC. It codes for CASAGAGSYNEQFF.

The chain uses TRBV9 and TRBJ2-7; D remains unclear. V lost 3 bases to trimming and J lost 1 base, with 11 bases between them. The CDR3 contains 14 residues. Germline CDR1 is SGDLS and CDR2 is YYNGEE. Here the CDR3 DNA reads TGTGCCAGCAGCGGTGGAGACGGATCCTACGAGCAGTACTTC. It yields the protein CASSGGDGSYEQYF.

The V gene is TRBV11-1, the J gene TRBJ2-7, with 7 positions matching TRBD2. This CDR3 is 15 amino acids long. The V and J ends lost 5 bases and 0 bases, in that order; junction bases with no gene match: 7. Germline CDR1 is SGHAT and CDR2 is FQDESV (reference sequence). The CDR3 DNA reads TGTGCCAGCAGCGCCTCCGGGACTATCTCCTACGAGCAGTACTTC. Protein: CASSASGTISYEQYF.

This clone was seen only once. The chain joins TRBV18 to TRBJ2-3; no reliable D call. Trimming left V 0 bases short and J 6 bases short, with 16 bases between. Germline V gene sequence: CDR1 KGHSH, CDR2 LQKENI. The CDR3 loop spans 16 amino acids. This chain's CDR3 is CASSPPNVGDGDTQYF. CDR3 sequence (DNA): TGTGCCAGCTCACCACCTAATGTCGGTGACGGGGATACGCAGTATTTT.

The CDR3 loop is CASSDSGGGSFDTQYF. The CDR3 DNA reads TGTGCCAGCAGTGACTCGGGCGGGGGATCCTTCGATACGCAGTATTTT. V usage is TRBV6-4 and J usage is TRBJ2-3; 7 nucleotides align to TRBD2. CDR3 size: 16 residues. V shed 0 bases and J 6 bases; nucleotides not matched to a gene: 9. Germline V gene lookup returns CDR1 MRHNA and CDR2 SNTAGT.

This rearrangement joins TRBV28 to TRBJ1-5, with a possible D match to TRBD1 (5 bases). Germline assignment: CDR1 MDHEN and CDR2 SYDVKM. V was trimmed by 4 bases and J by 5 bases, leaving 9 bases between them. This CDR3 is 13 amino acids long. The CDR3 DNA sequence: TGTGCCAGCAGTTCCCGGACACATCAGCCCCAGCATTTT. It codes for CASSSRTHQPQHF.

In its sample, this clone was seen a few times. This chain links TRBV4-3 with TRBJ2-6; the D gene is possibly TRBD1 (6 bases). This CDR3 spans 17 amino acids. Per germline, CDR1 LGHNA and CDR2 YSLEER. With 0 bases removed from V and 0 bases from J, the gap between germline ends came to 9 bases. The CDR3 coding sequence is TGCGCCAGCAGCCAAGATGGGACAAACTCTGGGGCCAACGTCCTGACTTTC. Its protein product is CASSQDGTNSGANVLTF.

The chain links TRBV7-9 to TRBJ2-7, with TRBD2 matching 13 bases. The CDR3 covers 15 residues. The germline gives CDR1 SEHNR, CDR2 FQNEAQ (reference sequence). V was clipped by 3 bases and J by 3 bases; unmatched bases: 2. Here the CDR3 DNA reads TGTGCCAGCAGCTTCTGGACTAGCGGGAGCTACGAGCAGTACTTC. Its translation: CASSFWTSGSYEQYF.

This clone was seen a single time. This sequence joins TRBV7-2 and TRBJ1-1; D is perhaps TRBD1 (5 bases). V was trimmed by 7 bases and J by 6 bases, leaving 21 bases between them. From germline, CDR1 is SGHTA and CDR2 FQGNSA. The CDR3 is made up of 15 amino acids. The CDR3 reads CASTNGGGWVAEAFF. The CDR3 DNA follows: TGTGCCAGCACAAATGGGGGGGGTTGGGTGGCTGAAGCTTTCTTT.

The J gene is TRBJ1-2, the V gene TRBV7-8; TRBD1 agrees at 10 bases. Germline CDR1 SGHVS, CDR2 FQNEAQ. CDR3 length: 18 amino acids. V trimming: 2 bases; J trimming: 1 base; junction bases outside the gene matches: 10. The CDR3 region is CASSLSRDRGPSNYGYTF. DNA for the CDR3: TGTGCCAGCAGCTTATCCCGGGACAGGGGTCCCAGTAACTATGGCTACACCTTC.

A few counts support this clone. The V gene is TRBV5-1, the J gene TRBJ2-5; the match to TRBD1 covers 8 bases. Germline CDR1 and CDR2: SGHRS and YFSETQ. This CDR3 has 14 residues. With 4 bases clipped from V and 5 bases from J, the junction kept 7 bases outside the gene matches. In DNA form, the CDR3 reads TGCGCCAGCAGCCCTCCAGGGGGCTGGGAGACCCAGTACTTC. It translates to CASSPPGGWETQYF. Filled out from reference TRBV5-1 and TRBJ2-5, the complete variable domain reads KAGVTQTPRYLIKTRGQQVTLSCSPISGHRSVSWYQQTPGQGLQFLFEYFSETQRNKGNFPGRFSGRQFSNSRSEMNVSTLELGDSALYLCASSPPGGWETQYFGPGTRLLVL.